The T cell receptor (beta chain) under discussion was sequenced for a study of blood T cells in healthy people across ages. V was clipped by 0 bases and J by 5 bases, with 10 bases between them. CDR1 is SQVTM and CDR2 is ANQGSEA in the germline V gene. This CDR3 contains 13 residues. Study outcomes and limitations: Estimated diversity that came from one million T cells was considered an underestimate.

For the second PCR, which ran for about 7 to 11 cycles, a sample-barcoded 5' primer and a J-beta primer mix were used. The template-switch adaptor, which had 12 random nucleotides, put a tag on each cDNA molecule. TCRdb independently ran MiXCR on the 5' RACE reads; one entry per CDR3 protein. The sample carries about 570,000 distinct CDR3 sequences, about 28% recorded once. Concerning this clonotype itself: Antigen specificity is unknown.

Healthy individuals of Caucasian origin from Russia, aged 6 to 90, served as donors. This same sample was also part of a study on T cells of mothers and their children. As reported in that work: Donors comprised a few healthy Caucasian mothers plus their six children.

This clonotype was obtained from a boy aged 2 to 10 in good health. What was sequenced was blood. The chain links TRBV29-1 to TRBJ2-5, with D maybe TRBD2 (6 bases). CDR3 coding DNA: TGCAGCGTTGAAGAGCAGGCGGGGGAGACCCAGTACTTC. The encoded protein is CSVEEQAGETQYF. Full variable domain (outside the CDR3, taken from reference TRBV29-1 and TRBJ2-5): SAVISQKPSRDICQRGTSLTIQCQVDSQVTMMFWYRQQPGQSLTLIATANQGSEATYESGFVIDKFPISRPNLTFSTLTVSNMSPEDSSIYLCSVEEQAGETQYFGPGTRLLVL.